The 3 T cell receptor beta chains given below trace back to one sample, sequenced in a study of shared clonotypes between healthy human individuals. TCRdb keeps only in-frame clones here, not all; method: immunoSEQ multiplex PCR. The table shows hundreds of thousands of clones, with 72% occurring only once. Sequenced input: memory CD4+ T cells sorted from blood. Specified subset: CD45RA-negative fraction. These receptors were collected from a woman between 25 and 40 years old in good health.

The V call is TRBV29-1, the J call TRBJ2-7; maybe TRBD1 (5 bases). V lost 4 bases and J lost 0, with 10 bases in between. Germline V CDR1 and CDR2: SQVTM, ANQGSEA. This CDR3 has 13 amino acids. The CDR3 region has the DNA TGCAGCGTTGTTTGGGGCTACTCCTACGAGCAGTACTTC. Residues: CSVVWGYSYEQYF.

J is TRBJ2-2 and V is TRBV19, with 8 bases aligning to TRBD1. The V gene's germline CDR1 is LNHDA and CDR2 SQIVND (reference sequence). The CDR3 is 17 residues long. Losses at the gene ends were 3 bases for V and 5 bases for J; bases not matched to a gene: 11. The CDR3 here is CASSIRAPRTGTGELFF. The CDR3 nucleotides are TGTGCCAGTAGTATTAGGGCTCCCAGGACAGGGACCGGGGAGCTGTTTTTT.

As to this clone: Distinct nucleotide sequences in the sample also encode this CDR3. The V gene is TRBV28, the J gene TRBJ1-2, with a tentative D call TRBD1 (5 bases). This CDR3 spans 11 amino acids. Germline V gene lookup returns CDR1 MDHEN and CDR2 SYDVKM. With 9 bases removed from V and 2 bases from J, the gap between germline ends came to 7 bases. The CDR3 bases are TGTGCCAGTCGGACAAACTATGGCTACACCTTC. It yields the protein CASRTNYGYTF.